This TCR beta chain was recorded in a study of OX40 agonist ivuxolimab in advanced cancers. Study overall: Treatment received earlier with anti-PD-1, anti-PD-L1 or anti-CTLA-4 agents was allowed, and over 30% had some.

Generated by immunoSEQ multiplex PCR, the TCRdb table keeps only in-frame clones and is missing some. The repertoire has roughly 63,000 clones, 89% of them found once; the top ten carry approximately 12%. In the case of this clone: The target antigen is unknown.

Germline V gene sequence: CDR1 LGHNA, CDR2 YNFKEQ. CDR3 size: 14 residues. V gave up 2 bases and J gave up 3 bases, with 9 bases separating them. Whole-study results and caveats: Clones of CD4+ and CD8+ blood T cells grew by week 6 at doses of 0.1 to 3.0 mg/kg.

Peripheral blood came from all dose cohorts at three timepoints. This specimen consisted of CD4+ or CD8+ T cells sorted from blood, obtained in a trial of the OX40 agonist ivuxolimab. This chain connects TRBV4-2 to TRBJ2-3; possible D gene TRBD2, 5 bases. This clonotype originated in an adult with an advanced solid tumor such as melanoma, head and neck, liver or kidney cancer. The CDR3 DNA reads TGTGCCAGCAGCCAACAACTAGTTACAGATACGCAGTATTTT. Protein: CASSQQLVTDTQYF.